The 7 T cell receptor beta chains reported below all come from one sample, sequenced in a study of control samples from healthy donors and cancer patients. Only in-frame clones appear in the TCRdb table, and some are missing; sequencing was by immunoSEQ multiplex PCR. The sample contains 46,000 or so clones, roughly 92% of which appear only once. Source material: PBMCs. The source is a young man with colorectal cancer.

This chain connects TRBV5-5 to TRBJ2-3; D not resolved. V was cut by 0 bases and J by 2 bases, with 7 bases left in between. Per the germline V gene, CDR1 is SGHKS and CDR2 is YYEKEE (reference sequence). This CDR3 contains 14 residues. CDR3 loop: CASSLGPVTDTQYF. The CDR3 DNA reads TGTGCCAGCAGCTTGGGTCCTGTCACAGATACGCAGTATTTT.

The CDR3, as DNA: TGTGCCTGGAGCCAGAGACGGAAGACCCTTTGGGCTTTCTTT. Translation gives CAWSQRRKTLWAFF. V is TRBV30 and J is TRBJ1-1; D gene unclear. This CDR3 is built from 14 residues. Germline assignment: CDR1 GTSNPN and CDR2 SVGIG (reference sequence). Deletions cut 3 bases from V and 11 bases from J, with 22 bases between.

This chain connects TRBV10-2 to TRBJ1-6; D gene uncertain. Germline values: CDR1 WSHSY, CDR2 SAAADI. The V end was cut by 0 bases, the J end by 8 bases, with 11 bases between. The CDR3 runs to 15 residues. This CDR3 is CASSESVGRYSPLHF. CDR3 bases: TGCGCCAGCAGTGAGTCAGTCGGACGGTATTCACCCCTCCACTTT.

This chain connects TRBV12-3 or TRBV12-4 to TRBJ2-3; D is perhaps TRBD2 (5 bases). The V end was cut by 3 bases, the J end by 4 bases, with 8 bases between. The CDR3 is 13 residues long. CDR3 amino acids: CASSFRGSDTQYF. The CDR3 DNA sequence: TGTGCCAGCAGTTTCCGAGGGTCAGATACGCAGTATTTT.

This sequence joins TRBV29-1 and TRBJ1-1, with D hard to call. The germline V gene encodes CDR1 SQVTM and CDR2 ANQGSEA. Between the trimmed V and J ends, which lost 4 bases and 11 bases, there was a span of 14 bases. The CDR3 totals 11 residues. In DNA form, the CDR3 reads TGCAGCGTTGGAATCGACACGAGGGCTTTCTTT. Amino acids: CSVGIDTRAFF.

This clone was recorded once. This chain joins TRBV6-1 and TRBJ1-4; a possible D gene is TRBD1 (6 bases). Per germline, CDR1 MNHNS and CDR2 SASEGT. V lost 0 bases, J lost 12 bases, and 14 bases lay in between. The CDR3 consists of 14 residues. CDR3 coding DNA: TGTGCCAGCAGTGAAGCTCCCACGGGGGCCGAACTGTTTTTT. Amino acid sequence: CASSEAPTGAELFF.

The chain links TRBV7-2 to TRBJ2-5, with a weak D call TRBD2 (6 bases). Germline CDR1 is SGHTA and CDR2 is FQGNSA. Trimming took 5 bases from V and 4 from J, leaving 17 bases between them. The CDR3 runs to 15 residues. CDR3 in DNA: TGTGCCAGCAGCCGTCAAAGACTAGACGGAGAGACCCAGTACTTC. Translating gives CASSRQRLDGETQYF.